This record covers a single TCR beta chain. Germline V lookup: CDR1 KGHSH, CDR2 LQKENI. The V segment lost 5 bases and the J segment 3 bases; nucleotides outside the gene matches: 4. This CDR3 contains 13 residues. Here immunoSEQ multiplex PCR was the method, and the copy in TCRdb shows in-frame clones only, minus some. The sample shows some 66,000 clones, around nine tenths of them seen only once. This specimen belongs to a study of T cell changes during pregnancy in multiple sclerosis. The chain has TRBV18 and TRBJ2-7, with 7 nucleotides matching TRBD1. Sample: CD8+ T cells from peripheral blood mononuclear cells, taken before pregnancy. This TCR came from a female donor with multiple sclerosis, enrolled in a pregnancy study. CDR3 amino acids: CASSSRDSYEQYF. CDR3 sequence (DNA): TGTGCCAGCTCATCTCGGGACAGCTACGAGCAGTACTTC.